The 20 T cell receptor beta chains below were found in one sample sequenced in a study of blood T cell repertoires in COVID-19. Assay: immunoSEQ multiplex PCR; the TCRdb copy retains only in-frame clones and omits some. The table includes fewer than 250,000 clones, just over 85% detected once. Material: peripheral blood. Every receptor here comes from a man between 50 and 59 years old with COVID-19, enrolled during active disease.

The rearrangement joins TRBV5-6 to TRBJ2-1; 10 positions match TRBD2. Looked up from germline, CDR1 is SGHDT and CDR2 is YYEEEE. The J segment lost 2 bases and the V segment lost 2 bases, leaving 4 bases of the junction unmatched. This CDR3 spans 16 amino acids. As DNA, the CDR3 is TGTGCCAGCAGCTTACCCGGACTAGCGGCCTACAATGAGCAGTTCTTC. Residues: CASSLPGLAAYNEQFF. Full variable domain (remainder filled in from reference TRBV5-6 and TRBJ2-1): DAGVTQSPTHLIKTRGQQVTLRCSPKSGHDTVSWYQQALGQGPQFIFQYYEEEERQRGNFPDRFSGHQFPNYSSELNVNALLLGDSALYLCASSLPGLAAYNEQFFGPGTRLTVL.

This chain uses TRBV25-1 with TRBJ2-2; 7 bases are a match to TRBD1. Germline CDR1 MGHDK, CDR2 SYGVNS. The CDR3 runs to 15 residues. V lost 5 bases and J lost 4; bases outside the gene matches: 7. The CDR3: CASSNTGQATGELFF. The CDR3 DNA sequence: TGTGCCAGCAGTAATACCGGACAGGCCACCGGGGAGCTGTTTTTT.

The chain combines TRBV27 with TRBJ2-7; 7 positions match TRBD2. Germline V gene lookup returns CDR1 MNHEY and CDR2 SMNVEV (reference sequence). The CDR3 has 13 amino acids. After removal of 6 bases from V and 8 bases from J, the junction contained 10 bases not matched to a gene. In nucleotides, the CDR3 is TGTGCCAGCAGCAGGACCGGGACTAAACAGCAGTACTTC. It codes for CASSRTGTKQQYF.

The chain recombines TRBV6-6 with TRBJ1-1; 7 bases map to TRBD1. V shed 2 bases and J 12 bases; nucleotides not matched to a gene: 3. The CDR3 sequence is 11 residues long. Germline V lookup: CDR1 MNHNY, CDR2 SVGAGI (reference sequence). CDR3 DNA sequence: TGTGCCAGCAGTTACCAGGGGGAACCTTTCTTT. Protein sequence: CASSYQGEPFF.

The chain couples TRBV30 to TRBJ2-3, with 9 bases aligning to TRBD2. Per germline, CDR1 GTSNPN and CDR2 SVGIG (reference sequence). CDR3 length: 13 residues. The ends lost 1 base at V and 8 bases at J; junction bases unmatched: 4. CDR3 in DNA: TGTGCCTGGAGTGGCGGACTAGCGCCTACGCAGTATTTT. It translates to CAWSGGLAPTQYF.

This chain uses TRBV6-2 or TRBV6-3 with TRBJ2-7; TRBD2 aligns across 13 bases. Germline CDR1 is MNHEY and CDR2 is SVGEGT. The CDR3 runs to 16 residues. Trimming removed 2 bases from V and 4 bases from J; junction bases left unmatched: 5. The CDR3 DNA reads as TGTGCCAGCAGTTACGTGGGACTAGCGGGGAGATACGAGCAGTACTTC. It translates to CASSYVGLAGRYEQYF.

V gene TRBV30 combines with J gene TRBJ2-1, with TRBD2 identical over 9 bases. Unmatched junction bases numbered 15, after V lost 3 bases and J lost 3 bases. In germline, CDR1 is GTSNPN, CDR2 SVGIG (reference sequence). The CDR3 is 18 residues long. The CDR3 region has the DNA TGTGCCTGGAGCGGGGACAAAAGACTAGCGGCCAACTACAATGAGCAGTTCTTC. This translates into CAWSGDKRLAANYNEQFF.

The rearrangement joins TRBV9 to TRBJ2-7; D may be TRBD2 (6 bases). Trimming removed 2 bases at V and 6 bases at J, with 15 bases between. This CDR3 comprises 14 residues. Germline CDR1 is SGDLS and CDR2 is YYNGEE. Here the CDR3 DNA reads TGTGCCAGCAGCGTGGAGGGAAGCTTCGGCGAGCAGTACTTC. Translation gives CASSVEGSFGEQYF.

The rearrangement uses TRBV24-1 and TRBJ1-1; no definite D call. CDR3 length: 13 amino acids. V was shortened by 1 base and J by 2 bases, with 4 bases between the two germline ends. From germline, CDR1 is KGHDR and CDR2 SFDVKD. Here the CDR3 DNA reads TGTGCCACCAGTGATTTTGGCAACACTGAAGCTTTCTTT. It encodes CATSDFGNTEAFF.

In DNA, the CDR3 is TGTGCCAGCAGTCCCCCGGGACTAGTCGGAGAGACCCAGTACTTC. It yields the protein CASSPPGLVGETQYF. The chain has TRBV27 and TRBJ2-5, with 8 nucleotides matching TRBD2. J lost 4 bases, V lost 5 bases, and 9 bases had no gene match. Looked up from germline, CDR1 is MNHEY and CDR2 is SMNVEV (reference sequence). The CDR3 loop spans 15 amino acids.

The rearrangement joins TRBV7-9 to TRBJ1-5, with TRBD1 identical over 8 bases. Unmatched junction bases numbered 6, after V lost 2 bases and J lost 0 bases. The CDR3 is 17 residues long. CDR1 is SEHNR, CDR2 FQNEAQ, per germline (reference sequence). The CDR3 protein is CASSLTGGTYSNQPQHF. CDR3 bases: TGTGCCAGCAGCTTAACAGGGGGGACTTATAGCAATCAGCCCCAGCATTTT.

In its sample, this clone was seen a few times. This chain uses TRBV5-4 with TRBJ2-2; 7 positions agree with TRBD1. Looked up from germline, CDR1 is SGHNT and CDR2 is YYREEE (reference sequence). After removal of 3 bases from V and 0 bases from J, the junction contained 5 bases not matched to a gene. This CDR3 has 16 residues. CDR3 sequence: CASSWDRTSNTGELFF. DNA of the CDR3: TGTGCCAGCAGCTGGGACAGAACCTCGAACACCGGGGAGCTGTTTTTT.

The chain carries TRBV5-1 and TRBJ2-2, with 10 bases lining up with TRBD2. This CDR3 has 15 amino acids. From germline, CDR1 is SGHRS and CDR2 YFSETQ. The junction had 1 base not matched to a gene; V was cut back by 0 bases and J by 5 bases. CDR3 bases: TGCGCCAGCAGCTTGGCTAGCGGGGGTACCGGGGAGCTGTTTTTT. This codes for CASSLASGGTGELFF.

The rearrangement links TRBV19 to TRBJ2-2; 14 nucleotides agree with TRBD2. Trimming at V came to 5 bases and at J to 4 bases, leaving 9 bases not matched to a gene. The germline V gene encodes CDR1 LNHDA and CDR2 SQIVND (reference sequence). There are 18 residues in the CDR3. The CDR3 sequence is CASSLGTSGRPSTGELFF. For the CDR3, the DNA is TGTGCCAGTAGTCTCGGGACTAGCGGGAGACCGAGCACCGGGGAGCTGTTTTTT.

The CDR3 DNA sequence: TGTGCCAGCAGCCGGGGGGGGGAATCGGGCTATGGCTACACCTTC. Translation: CASSRGGESGYGYTF. The chain uses TRBV4-2 and TRBJ1-2; D might be TRBD1 (5 bases). Germline V lookup: CDR1 LGHNA, CDR2 YNFKEQ. The CDR3 totals 15 residues. Between the trimmed V and J ends, which lost 4 bases and 4 bases, there was a span of 16 bases.

This chain uses TRBV27 with TRBJ2-7, with 9 bases aligning to TRBD1. This CDR3 has 14 residues. Germline lookup yields CDR1 MNHEY and CDR2 SMNVEV (reference sequence). V shed 7 bases, J shed 6 bases, and the junction held 10 bases outside the gene matches. This chain's CDR3 is CASKPGQGRGEQYF. As DNA, the CDR3 is TGTGCCAGCAAGCCGGGACAGGGTCGAGGCGAGCAGTACTTC.

The rearrangement joins TRBV5-8 to TRBJ2-3, with 7 bases aligning to TRBD2. With 1 base clipped from V and 7 bases from J, the junction kept 15 bases outside the gene matches. This CDR3 contains 17 residues. Germline V lookup: CDR1 SGHTS, CDR2 YDEGEE. The CDR3 coding sequence is TGTGCCAGCAGCTTGCCCACCGGCAGCGACAGCGGGAATACGCAGTATTTT. It specifies CASSLPTGSDSGNTQYF. Filled out from reference TRBV5-8 and TRBJ2-3, the complete variable domain reads EAGVTQSPTHLIKTRGQQATLRCSPISGHTSVYWYQQALGLGLQFLLWYDEGEERNRGNFPPRFSGRQFPNYSSELNVNALELEDSALYLCASSLPTGSDSGNTQYFGPGTRLTVL.

The V gene is TRBV6-2 or TRBV6-3, the J gene TRBJ2-1, with 7 bases identical to TRBD1. The V segment lost 2 bases and the J segment 7 bases; nucleotides outside the gene matches: 11. This CDR3 has 16 amino acids. Germline CDR1 and CDR2: MNHEY and SVGEGT. CDR3 coding DNA: TGTGCCAGCAGTTACCCTACCGACAGGGATTCGAATGAGCAGTTCTTC. It is translated as CASSYPTDRDSNEQFF.

V and J are TRBV21-1 and TRBJ1-1. TRBV21-1 is a documented pseudogene. This CDR3 has 17 amino acids. The CDR3 DNA follows: TGTGCCAGCAGCAAAGAAGAGAAAGGGGAGGTTGACTCTGAAGCTTTCTTT. Its translation is CASSKEEKGEVDSEAFF.

This chain uses TRBV28 with TRBJ1-5, with a possible D match to TRBD1 (6 bases). Between the trimmed V and J ends, which lost 6 bases and 4 bases, there was a span of 16 bases. Germline lookup yields CDR1 MDHEN and CDR2 SYDVKM. This CDR3 comprises 15 residues. The CDR3 nucleotides read TGTGCCAGCAGCCCCCAGGGGCCGCTGAATCAGCCCCAGCATTTT. Translation: CASSPQGPLNQPQHF.